This T cell receptor beta chain comes out of a study of blood T cell repertoires in COVID-19. Across the study: The United States, Italy and Spain provided the acute and convalescent COVID-19 samples.

Authors' processing steps: Using reference gene primer amplification, nucleated cell counts were estimated. Clones were sequenced by immunoSEQ multiplex PCR, and TCRdb holds only the in-frame ones, with some missing. V, J and clone size are taken as reported in that table, and D and trimming were inferred from the DNA itself. The table has about 370,000 clones, around 87% seen once; the top ten hold approximately 1%. Self-reported history from a screening survey and questionnaire set each donor's cohort. In Cohort 3, a recovered donor had either two negative PCRs, clearance, or symptom resolution. V trimming: 2 bases; J trimming: 1 base; junction bases outside the gene matches: 3. Germline V gives CDR1 SEHNR, CDR2 FQNEAQ (reference sequence). This CDR3 region has 16 residues.

This sequence joins TRBV7-9 and TRBJ2-5, with 11 nucleotides matching TRBD2. Sequencing used PBMCs or T cells enriched from blood (not recorded which). The sequence came from a man aged 18 to 30 who had recovered from COVID-19. This CDR3 is CASSLTSGGRQETQYF. The CDR3 DNA reads TGTGCCAGCAGCTTAACTAGCGGGGGCCGCCAAGAGACCCAGTACTTC.